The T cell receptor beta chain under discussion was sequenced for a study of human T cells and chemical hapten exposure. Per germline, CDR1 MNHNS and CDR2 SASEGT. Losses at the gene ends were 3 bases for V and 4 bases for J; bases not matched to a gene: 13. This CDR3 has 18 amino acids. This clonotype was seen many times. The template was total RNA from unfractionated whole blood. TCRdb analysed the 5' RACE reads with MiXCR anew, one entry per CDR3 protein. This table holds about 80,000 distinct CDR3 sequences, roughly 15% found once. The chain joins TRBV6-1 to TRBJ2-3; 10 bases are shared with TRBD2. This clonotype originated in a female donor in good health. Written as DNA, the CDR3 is TGTGCCAGCAGTGAGGGGAATCTAGCGGGAGCTGGGTCAGATACGCAGTATTTT. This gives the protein CASSEGNLAGAGSDTQYF.